The next 32 T cell receptor beta chains were all read from a single sample in a study of cytomegalovirus exposure and HLA in healthy donors. A multiplex PCR was run with 60 Vbeta primers and 13 Jbeta primers. Produced via immunoSEQ multiplex PCR; TCRdb's table is partial and in-frame only. Among under 200,000 clones listed, 80% to 85% were seen once. The sample comprised PBMCs. The origin of the receptors is a male donor in good health and CMV-seronegative.

As concerns this clone: In the same sample, other DNA sequences code for this CDR3. This sequence joins TRBV6-5 and TRBJ2-7; 8 positions agree with TRBD1. This CDR3 contains 14 residues. V shed 2 bases and J 1 base; nucleotides not matched to a gene: 1. Germline CDR1 is MNHEY and CDR2 is SVGAGI. CDR3 nucleotides: TGTGCCAGCAGTTACCGGGACAGGTCCTACGAGCAGTACTTC. Translation: CASSYRDRSYEQYF.

The chain links TRBV18 to TRBJ2-1; 7 bases agree with TRBD1. Germline loops: CDR1 KGHSH, CDR2 LQKENI. This CDR3 region has 14 residues. The J segment lost 5 bases and the V segment lost 3 bases, leaving 4 bases of the junction unmatched. In nucleotides, the CDR3 is TGTGCCAGCTCACCCCACAGGGGAAACAATGAGCAGTTCTTC. It yields the protein CASSPHRGNNEQFF.

The J gene is TRBJ1-4, the V gene TRBV11-2; D not resolved. The V and J ends lost 11 bases and 5 bases respectively, with 12 bases between them. Germline CDR1 SGHAT, CDR2 FQNNGV. The CDR3 loop spans 12 amino acids. DNA for the CDR3: TGTGCCTGCCAGTCGTCGAATGAAAAACTGTTTTTT. This translates into CACQSSNEKLFF.

The chain is built from TRBV2 and TRBJ2-3; 9 positions match TRBD1. J was trimmed by 8 bases and V by 4 bases; bases with no gene match: 10. The CDR3 runs to 15 residues. Germline CDR1 SNHLY, CDR2 FYNNEI. CDR3 amino acids: CASSGPGQGWGTQYF. The DNA of the CDR3 is TGTGCCAGCAGTGGGCCGGGACAGGGTTGGGGTACGCAGTATTTT.

This chain uses TRBV9 with TRBJ2-2, with 8 bases that match TRBD2. Germline V gene lookup returns CDR1 SGDLS and CDR2 YYNGEE. The junction had 12 bases not matched to a gene; V was cut back by 3 bases and J by 5 bases. This CDR3 has 17 residues. The CDR3 is CASSAPISGVGTGELFF. The CDR3 DNA reads as TGTGCCAGCAGCGCGCCTATTAGCGGGGTTGGGACCGGGGAGCTGTTTTTT. The whole variable domain, remainder taken from reference TRBV9 and TRBJ2-2, is DSGVTQTPKHLITATGQRVTLRCSPRSGDLSVYWYQQSLDQGLQFLIQYYNGEERAKGNILERFSAQQFPDLHSELNLSSLELGDSALYFCASSAPISGVGTGELFFGEGSRLTVL.

In this sample, this clone turned up a few times. The J gene is TRBJ2-5, the V gene TRBV7-6; 9 bases agree with TRBD2. CDR1 SGHVS and CDR2 FNYEAQ come from the germline V gene. Trimming took 5 bases from V and 11 from J; bases not matched to a gene: 9. The CDR3 sequence is 13 residues long. Here the CDR3 DNA reads TGTGCCAGCAGCGCGCCGGGACTAGCAGTTCAGTACTTC. Protein sequence: CASSAPGLAVQYF.

This clone was picked up a small number of times. The V gene is TRBV2, the J gene TRBJ2-7, with D hard to call. CDR1 is SNHLY and CDR2 is FYNNEI in the germline V gene. V gave up 4 bases and J gave up 7 bases, with 11 bases separating them. The CDR3 has 12 amino acids. The DNA of the CDR3 is TGTGCCAGCAGTGTACCCCCCGGGGAGCAGTACTTC. The encoded protein is CASSVPPGEQYF.

This clone was found once. This chain joins TRBV25-1 and TRBJ1-1; D is perhaps TRBD1 (6 bases). The CDR3 contains 12 residues. Germline V CDR1 and CDR2: MGHDK, SYGVNS. The V gene lost 10 bases and the J gene lost 3 bases, with 12 bases spanning the gap. The CDR3 coding sequence is TGTGCCACCACGGACAGATACACTGAAGCTTTCTTT. Protein: CATTDRYTEAFF.

The V call is TRBV29-1, the J call TRBJ1-1, with TRBD1 matching over 9 bases. The J segment lost 4 bases and the V segment lost 6 bases, leaving 6 bases of the junction unmatched. This CDR3 is 13 amino acids long. The germline gives CDR1 SQVTM, CDR2 ANQGSEA. Here the CDR3 DNA reads TGCAGCGTCGGGACAGGGTTTGGCACTGAAGCTTTCTTT. Translated, it gives CSVGTGFGTEAFF.

This chain uses TRBV5-1 with TRBJ1-2; D not resolved. The CDR3 has 13 amino acids. V lost 4 bases, J lost 4 bases, and 11 bases lay in between. Germline V gene data show CDR1 as SGHRS and CDR2 as YFSETQ. The CDR3 bases are TGCGCCAGCAGCACGGGTCAGCCCTATGGCTACACCTTC. As protein: CASSTGQPYGYTF. Supplemented by reference TRBV5-1 and TRBJ1-2, the full variable domain reads KAGVTQTPRYLIKTRGQQVTLSCSPISGHRSVSWYQQTPGQGLQFLFEYFSETQRNKGNFPGRFSGRQFSNSRSEMNVSTLELGDSALYLCASSTGQPYGYTFGSGTRLTVV.

Regarding this clone: Additional DNA sequences in this sample encode the identical CDR3. The genes are TRBV10-3 and TRBJ1-6, with D tentatively TRBD1 (5 bases). The CDR3 extends over 14 amino acids. The V end lost 1 base, the J end lost 8 bases, and 9 bases lay between the germline ends. The germline CDR1 and CDR2 sequences are ENHRY and SYGVKD. As DNA, the CDR3 is TGTGCCATCAGTGAGTACCAGGGCGATTCACCCCTCCACTTT. Translation: CAISEYQGDSPLHF.

V gene TRBV7-9 combines with J gene TRBJ2-7; no clear D. The CDR3 covers 15 residues. V was pared by 5 bases and J by 2 bases, with 16 bases between. Germline CDR1 is SEHNR and CDR2 is FQNEAQ (reference sequence). The CDR3 protein is CASSRGSGMAYEQYF. CDR3 bases: TGTGCCAGCAGCCGTGGGTCGGGTATGGCCTACGAGCAGTACTTC.

On this clone: The junction departs from the called germline gene at one end, perhaps through a read error. The chain links TRBV18 to TRBJ2-5; D ambiguous. Per germline, CDR1 KGHSH and CDR2 LQKENI. This CDR3 contains 16 residues. CDR3 protein: CASSPRNPSRPESQYF. CDR3 nucleotide sequence: TGTGCCAGCTCACCTCGGAACCCCAGCAGGCCTGAGAGCCAGTACTTC. The complete variable domain, with remaining parts taken from reference TRBV18 and TRBJ2-5, reads NAGVMQNPRHLVRRRGQEARLRCSPMKGHSHVYWYRQLPEEGLKFMVYLQKENIIDESGMPKERFSAEFPKEGPSILRIQQVVRGDSAAYFCASSPRNPSRPESQYFGPGTRLLVL.

This sequence joins TRBV5-1 and TRBJ2-5; D might be TRBD1 (6 bases). The CDR3 has 15 amino acids. Germline CDR1 reads SGHRS; CDR2 reads YFSETQ. The V and J ends lost 0 bases and 4 bases respectively, with 13 bases between them. Here the CDR3 reads CASSLETGRGETQYF. The CDR3 DNA sequence: TGCGCCAGCAGCTTGGAGACAGGCCGGGGAGAGACCCAGTACTTC.

The chain couples TRBV14 to TRBJ2-7; 9 bases match TRBD1. Germline loops: CDR1 SGHDN, CDR2 FVKESK. J gave up 0 bases and V 8 bases, and 2 bases lay outside the gene matches. This CDR3 contains 13 residues. The CDR3 region is CASGTGNSYEQYF. As DNA, the CDR3 is TGTGCCAGCGGGACAGGGAACTCCTACGAGCAGTACTTC.

This clone was seen just once. DNA of the CDR3: TGTGCCAGCAGTGAAAATCGGGTTCGGGGACTTCAAGAGACCCAGTACTTC. Translating gives CASSENRVRGLQETQYF. The chain joins TRBV6-1 to TRBJ2-5, with a possible D match to TRBD2 (6 bases). The germline V gene has CDR1 MNHNS and CDR2 SASEGT. The CDR3 covers 17 residues. The V and J ends lost 2 bases and 2 bases respectively, with 18 bases between them.

The chain recombines TRBV4-1 with TRBJ1-5, with D perhaps TRBD1 (5 bases). Per germline, CDR1 MGHRA and CDR2 YSYEKL. The CDR3 sequence is 19 residues long. Trimming took 1 base from V and 6 from J, leaving 25 bases between them. CDR3 region: CASSQGAGVGTLKRQPQHF. The CDR3, as DNA: TGCGCCAGCAGCCAAGGTGCGGGGGTCGGGACCCTTAAACGTCAGCCCCAGCATTTT.

The chain recombines TRBV27 with TRBJ1-3; 9 bases are a match to TRBD1. V shed 9 bases and J 7 bases; nucleotides not matched to a gene: 7. The CDR3 covers 13 residues. Germline V gives CDR1 MNHEY, CDR2 SMNVEV (reference sequence). The CDR3 loop is CASAGTGRNTIYF. CDR3 DNA sequence: TGTGCCAGTGCCGGGACAGGGCGTAACACCATATATTTT.

The V call is TRBV15, the J call TRBJ2-1; maybe TRBD2 (6 bases). Germline V gives CDR1 LNHNV, CDR2 YYDKDF (reference sequence). V was trimmed by 0 bases and J by 6 bases, leaving 15 bases between them. The CDR3 consists of 16 residues. CDR3 sequence: CATSRDWRGSLNEQFF. The CDR3 DNA reads as TGTGCCACCAGCAGAGATTGGAGGGGCTCCCTCAATGAGCAGTTCTTC.

The rearrangement links TRBV23-1 to TRBJ2-7, with D possibly TRBD1 on 5 matching bases. TRBV23-1 is identified as an open reading frame with a role that is uncertain. V was trimmed by 7 bases and J by 4 bases, leaving 8 bases between them. The CDR3 covers 11 residues. The CDR3 DNA sequence: TGCGCCAGCATGACAGATTACGAGCAGTACTTC. Translation gives CASMTDYEQYF.

The sample holds a few counts of this clone. The chain links TRBV29-1 to TRBJ2-3; 8 bases are a match to TRBD2. Unmatched junction bases numbered 7, after V lost 8 bases and J lost 6 bases. The CDR3 is made up of 12 amino acids. CDR1 and CDR2 from the germline V gene are SQVTM and ANQGSEA. CDR3 nucleotides: TGCAGCTTCCGGACTAGCATTGATACGCAGTATTTT. This codes for CSFRTSIDTQYF.

The rearrangement joins TRBV6-1 to TRBJ2-1; 12 bases are shared with TRBD1. From germline, CDR1 is MNHNS and CDR2 SASEGT. With 4 bases clipped from V and 7 bases from J, the junction kept 5 bases outside the gene matches. This CDR3 comprises 15 residues. The chain's CDR3 is CASSVQGQGANEQFF. The CDR3, as DNA: TGTGCCAGCAGTGTACAGGGACAGGGGGCTAATGAGCAGTTCTTC.

V and J are TRBV5-1 and TRBJ2-2; the match to TRBD2 covers 8 bases. The ends lost 6 bases at V and 4 bases at J; junction bases unmatched: 5. The CDR3 extends over 14 amino acids. CDR1 and CDR2 (germline): SGHRS, YFSETQ. The CDR3 nucleotides are TGCGCCAGCAAAGCGGGGGTTGGCACCGGGGAGCTGTTTTTT. It translates to CASKAGVGTGELFF.

V and J are TRBV18 and TRBJ1-5; D may be TRBD1 (5 bases). This CDR3 spans 14 amino acids. The ends were cut back, 6 bases at V and 6 bases at J, with 15 bases in the middle. Germline CDR1 reads KGHSH; CDR2 reads LQKENI. CDR3 bases: TGTGCCAGCTCGCGGGGGGGGTTTGCTCAGCCCCAGCATTTT. This encodes CASSRGGFAQPQHF.

The chain links TRBV6-6 to TRBJ1-2; 8 bases agree with TRBD1. The CDR3 totals 14 residues. Germline-derived CDR1 and CDR2 are MNHNY and SVGAGI (reference sequence). V dropped 6 bases and J dropped 3; count of bases not matched to a gene: 6. The DNA for the CDR3 is TGTGCCAGCAGCGCAGGGGGCGCCGACTATGGCTACACCTTC. Protein: CASSAGGADYGYTF.

This clone was recorded once. This chain connects TRBV14 to TRBJ2-7; TRBD1 agrees at 7 bases. The V segment lost 0 bases and the J segment 3 bases; nucleotides outside the gene matches: 2. Germline CDR1 reads SGHDN; CDR2 reads FVKESK. This CDR3 has 14 residues. This CDR3 reads CASSQEGTDYEQYF. Written as DNA, the CDR3 is TGTGCCAGCAGCCAAGAAGGGACAGACTACGAGCAGTACTTC.

This clone was detected a few times. V and J are TRBV11-2 and TRBJ1-5; the match to TRBD1 covers 7 bases. The CDR3 loop spans 15 amino acids. Germline V CDR1 and CDR2: SGHAT, FQNNGV. The V segment lost 2 bases and the J segment 3 bases; nucleotides outside the gene matches: 4. The DNA of the CDR3 is TGTGCCAGCAGCTTAAGGGGACAGCCCAATCAGCCCCAGCATTTT. Protein: CASSLRGQPNQPQHF.

The genes are TRBV19 and TRBJ2-1; a possible D gene is TRBD2 (6 bases). Germline loops: CDR1 LNHDA, CDR2 SQIVND (reference sequence). The V and J ends lost 5 bases and 4 bases respectively, with 15 bases between them. This CDR3 has 15 residues. The CDR3 DNA follows: TGTGCCAGTAGTCTCACCGGGACTTCGTACAATGAGCAGTTCTTC. The encoded protein is CASSLTGTSYNEQFF.

The chain recombines TRBV30 with TRBJ1-1, with a weak D call TRBD1 (5 bases). Germline CDR1 GTSNPN, CDR2 SVGIG (reference sequence). Trimming took off 1 base at V and 1 base at J, with 7 bases between the two ends. CDR3 size: 13 residues. The CDR3 loop is CAWSDGQNTEAFF. The CDR3 DNA follows: TGTGCCTGGAGTGACGGACAGAACACTGAAGCTTTCTTT.

The V and J genes are TRBV25-1 and TRBJ2-7; D is possibly TRBD2 (6 bases). The CDR3 has 15 amino acids. Looked up from germline, CDR1 is MGHDK and CDR2 is SYGVNS. Trimming cost V 3 bases and J 2 bases, with 14 bases left between them. In nucleotides, the CDR3 is TGTGCCAGCAGTGACTTCGGAGGGAGTCCCTACGAGCAGTACTTC. Translating gives CASSDFGGSPYEQYF.

A few counts support this clone. CDR3 residues: CASSYSTGGKLFF. CDR3 nucleotide sequence: TGTGCCAGCAGTTACTCGACGGGCGGGAAACTGTTTTTT. The rearrangement links TRBV6-6 to TRBJ1-4; D uncertain. Germline lookup yields CDR1 MNHNY and CDR2 SVGAGI (reference sequence). The CDR3 has 13 residues. The V gene lost 0 bases and the J gene lost 11 bases, with 10 bases spanning the gap.

The genes are TRBV4-3 and TRBJ2-7, with TRBD1 matching 7 bases. The germline V gene has CDR1 LGHNA and CDR2 YSLEER. The CDR3 is 17 residues long. The ends lost 0 bases at V and 4 bases at J; junction bases unmatched: 12. The CDR3 sequence: CASSQEPPGTDVYEQYF. The CDR3 DNA sequence: TGCGCCAGCAGCCAAGAACCACCCGGGACAGATGTATACGAGCAGTACTTC.